These 18 T cell receptor beta chains originate from one sample sequenced in a study of cytomegalovirus exposure and HLA in healthy donors. The PCR had 60 Vbeta and 13 Jbeta primers. TCRdb's table, derived via immunoSEQ multiplex PCR, lists solely in-frame clones and lacks some. The data show under 90,000 clones, and the top ten clones hold 6.5% to 9.5%. The material sequenced was PBMCs. The source of these receptors is a female donor in good health and CMV-seropositive.

V and J are TRBV4-1 and TRBJ2-1; TRBD1 is a possible D gene (6 bases). The CDR3 sequence is 14 residues long. Germline V gene lookup returns CDR1 MGHRA and CDR2 YSYEKL. The germline V and J ends were trimmed by 5 bases and 5 bases, with 13 bases remaining between them. The CDR3: CASSYKQGHNEQFF. The DNA of the CDR3 is TGCGCCAGCAGCTACAAACAGGGACACAATGAGCAGTTCTTC.

The rearrangement links TRBV5-1 to TRBJ2-5; D is ambiguous. The V gene's germline CDR1 is SGHRS and CDR2 YFSETQ. This CDR3 has 14 amino acids. V lost 0 bases, J lost 0 bases, and 6 bases lay in between. The CDR3 sequence: CASSLDTNQETQYF. As DNA, the CDR3 is TGCGCCAGCAGCTTGGACACCAACCAAGAGACCCAGTACTTC.

The chain employs TRBV29-1 and TRBJ2-7; the D gene is possibly TRBD1 (5 bases). CDR1 and CDR2 (germline): SQVTM, ANQGSEA. This CDR3 region has 13 residues. The V gene lost 4 bases and the J gene lost 7 bases, with 17 bases spanning the gap. The chain's CDR3 is CSVVGLLSREQYF. CDR3 in DNA: TGCAGCGTTGTGGGGCTTCTTTCCAGGGAGCAGTACTTC.

CDR3 nucleotide sequence: TGTGCCAGCAGTTTGCGTCAGCCCCAGCATTTT. Its translation: CASSLRQPQHF. The genes are TRBV28 and TRBJ1-5; D gene unclear. Germline CDR1 is MDHEN and CDR2 is SYDVKM. The CDR3 loop spans 11 amino acids. The V and J ends lost 3 bases and 6 bases respectively, with 3 bases between them.

The chain uses TRBV13 and TRBJ2-7; possible D gene TRBD1, 6 bases. This CDR3 has 13 residues. Germline V CDR1 and CDR2: PRHDT, FYEKMQ (reference sequence). Trimming shortened V by 5 bases and J by 2 bases, and 10 bases separated the two germline ends. The CDR3 DNA reads TGTGCCAGCAGCGGGGACACCACCTACGAGCAGTACTTC. It yields the protein CASSGDTTYEQYF.

This sequence joins TRBV9 and TRBJ2-4; a possible D gene is TRBD2 (6 bases). The germline V gene encodes CDR1 SGDLS and CDR2 YYNGEE. This CDR3 is 14 amino acids long. The germline V and J ends were trimmed by 0 bases and 6 bases, with 10 bases remaining between them. Here the CDR3 reads CASSVDDGGNIQYF. The CDR3 region has the DNA TGTGCCAGCAGCGTAGACGACGGGGGAAACATTCAGTACTTC.

The chain has TRBV29-1 and TRBJ2-7; 11 bases agree with TRBD2. J was trimmed by 3 bases and V by 4 bases; bases with no gene match: 11. Germline V lookup: CDR1 SQVTM, CDR2 ANQGSEA. The CDR3 runs to 16 residues. CDR3 nucleotide sequence: TGCAGCGTTGTGGCCCCGGGACTAGCGGTTAACTACGAGCAGTACTTC. Translating it yields CSVVAPGLAVNYEQYF.

The V and J genes are TRBV5-1 and TRBJ2-7; maybe TRBD2 (6 bases). Germline values: CDR1 SGHRS, CDR2 YFSETQ. This CDR3 contains 14 residues. Trimming took 3 bases from V and 4 from J, leaving 14 bases between them. CDR3 sequence (DNA): TGCGCCAGCAGCTCGTCCGGGACTTCGTACGAGCAGTACTTC. Protein: CASSSSGTSYEQYF.

Here the CDR3 DNA reads TGCGCCAGCACGGGGGGGGTGACTGGCTACACCTTC. It specifies CASTGGVTGYTF. J is TRBJ1-2 and V is TRBV5-1; tentatively, D is TRBD1 (5 bases). Per the germline V gene, CDR1 is SGHRS and CDR2 is YFSETQ. V dropped 6 bases and J dropped 7 bases, with 13 bases sitting between them. This CDR3 has 12 amino acids.

Points on this clone: One junction end does not reproduce the germline sequence, and a read error may be involved. This chain connects TRBV18 to TRBJ1-4; possibly TRBD1 for D (5 bases). Germline CDR1 and CDR2: KGHSH and LQKENI. CDR3 length: 16 residues. This CDR3 reads CASPPLRGSSNEKLFF. In DNA, the CDR3 is TGTGCCAGCCCACCACTTAGGGGCTCGTCTAATGAAAAACTGTTTTTT.

The gene calls are TRBV30 and TRBJ1-5; D uncertain. Germline V gene lookup returns CDR1 GTSNPN and CDR2 SVGIG (reference sequence). The ends were cut back, 0 bases at V and 5 bases at J, with 8 bases in the middle. The CDR3 totals 13 residues. The CDR3 sequence is CAWSVSDYQPQHF. The CDR3 nucleotides are TGTGCCTGGAGTGTGTCAGACTATCAGCCCCAGCATTTT.

The gene calls are TRBV6-6 and TRBJ1-4; 7 bases fit TRBD1. This CDR3 is built from 16 residues. Looked up from germline, CDR1 is MNHNY and CDR2 is SVGAGI (reference sequence). Trimming removed 6 bases from V and 1 base from J; junction bases left unmatched: 8. CDR3 region: CASSKTGIETNEKLFF. CDR3 bases: TGTGCCAGCAGCAAGACAGGGATAGAAACTAATGAAAAACTGTTTTTT.

The V gene is TRBV5-5, the J gene TRBJ1-1; D not certain. V lost 3 bases, J lost 9 bases, and 15 bases lay in between. The CDR3 has 13 residues. The germline V gene has CDR1 SGHKS and CDR2 YYEKEE (reference sequence). The CDR3 loop is CASSSSLETKAFF. The CDR3 coding sequence is TGTGCCAGCAGCTCCTCACTTGAGACTAAAGCTTTCTTT.

The chain carries TRBV2 and TRBJ2-1; possibly TRBD1 for D (6 bases). The germline V gene has CDR1 SNHLY and CDR2 FYNNEI. The length of the CDR3 is 18 residues. With 8 bases removed from V and 3 bases from J, the gap between germline ends came to 26 bases. CDR3 residues: CASSSPGAGYRLYNEQFF. CDR3 bases: TGTGCCAGCTCCTCCCCAGGGGCAGGGTATCGCCTCTACAATGAGCAGTTCTTC.

The rearrangement joins TRBV9 to TRBJ2-5; D possibly corresponds to TRBD1 (6 bases). This CDR3 spans 14 amino acids. Germline loops: CDR1 SGDLS, CDR2 YYNGEE. The V end lost 4 bases, the J end lost 4 bases, and 14 bases lay between the germline ends. Here the CDR3 reads CASSPSDRRETQYF. In nucleotides, the CDR3 is TGTGCCAGCAGCCCGTCGGACAGACGAGAGACCCAGTACTTC.

V usage is TRBV11-2 and J usage is TRBJ2-7, with D hard to call. The CDR3 is made up of 12 amino acids. Trimming stripped 3 bases from V and 0 bases from J, with 3 bases between. CDR1 and CDR2 from the germline V gene are SGHAT and FQNNGV. Written as DNA, the CDR3 is TGTGCCAGCAGCTTGGCCTCCTACGAGCAGTACTTC. Translation: CASSLASYEQYF.

The chain employs TRBV7-2 and TRBJ2-5; weak D call: TRBD2 (6 bases). The CDR3 has 15 residues. V lost 4 bases to trimming and J lost 2 bases, with 14 bases between them. Germline V gives CDR1 SGHTA, CDR2 FQGNSA. CDR3 nucleotides: TGTGCCAGCAGCTCACACGGGACTCTGCAAGAGACCCAGTACTTC. It specifies CASSSHGTLQETQYF.

The gene calls are TRBV4-3 and TRBJ1-1; D ambiguous. This CDR3 comprises 15 residues. V was cut by 0 bases and J by 0 bases, with 8 bases left in between. Germline CDR1 is LGHNA and CDR2 is YSLEER. Here the CDR3 reads CASSQDRSLNTEAFF. Here the CDR3 DNA reads TGCGCCAGCAGCCAAGATAGGAGTCTGAACACTGAAGCTTTCTTT.